These 32 T cell receptor beta chains were sequenced from one sample in a study of blood T cells in healthy people across ages. It was with a sample-barcoded 5' primer and a J-beta primer mix that a second PCR of roughly 7 to 12 cycles was run. TCRdb re-analysed the 5' RACE reads in MiXCR, keeping a single row per CDR3 protein. The sample shows over a million distinct CDR3 sequences, roughly 45% of them seen only once. The source material was blood. These receptors all come from a woman aged 55-69 years in good health.

This clonotype was detected only a few times. The chain uses TRBV20-1 and TRBJ1-5; 7 nucleotides align to TRBD1. Trimming at V came to 3 bases and at J to 0 bases, leaving 14 bases not matched to a gene. Germline assignment: CDR1 DFQATT and CDR2 SNEGSKA (reference sequence). This CDR3 has 18 residues. In DNA, the CDR3 is TGCAGTGCTAGTTCCCGGGACAGCAGAGTGGGTAGCAATCAGCCCCAGCATTTT. This encodes CSASSRDSRVGSNQPQHF.

This chain joins TRBV7-9 and TRBJ2-5; possibly TRBD2 for D (6 bases). V was pared by 5 bases and J by 4 bases, with 14 bases between. In germline, CDR1 is SEHNR, CDR2 FQNEAQ (reference sequence). The CDR3 totals 14 residues. DNA for the CDR3: TGTGCCAGCAGCGGAGGAGCGGGTAGAGAGACCCAGTACTTC. As protein: CASSGGAGRETQYF.

The genes are TRBV9 and TRBJ2-3; 8 bases align to TRBD1. Germline V gene sequence: CDR1 SGDLS, CDR2 YYNGEE. The V segment lost 6 bases and the J segment 3 bases; nucleotides outside the gene matches: 12. CDR3 length equals 16 residues. The CDR3 coding sequence is TGTGCCAGCAACGCCTTGGACAGGGCATATACAGATACGCAGTATTTT. It encodes CASNALDRAYTDTQYF.

This clonotype has more than one count but fewer than ten. The V and J genes are TRBV20-1 and TRBJ2-5; tentative D call: TRBD1 (6 bases). Trimming removed 5 bases from V and 4 bases from J, with 23 bases in between. The CDR3 length is 16 residues. Germline V gene lookup returns CDR1 DFQATT and CDR2 SNEGSKA (reference sequence). CDR3 residues: CSAALRGGPEGETQYF. CDR3 coding DNA: TGCAGTGCTGCACTTCGTGGGGGCCCAGAAGGAGAGACCCAGTACTTC.

V and J are TRBV18 and TRBJ2-5; possibly TRBD1 or TRBD2 for D (5 bases each). The tail of the sequence fits TRBJ2-7 better, so the J call may be wrong. Per germline, CDR1 KGHSH and CDR2 LQKENI. This CDR3 is built from 12 residues. The CDR3 nucleotides read TGTGCCGCAAAGGGCAGGGACGGCGAGCAGTACTTC. This sequence encodes CAAKGRDGEQYF.

V gene TRBV27 combines with J gene TRBJ2-5; D gene uncertain. Germline V gene data show CDR1 as MNHEY and CDR2 as SMNVEV (reference sequence). Trimming cost V 1 base and J 4 bases, with 16 bases left between them. The CDR3 loop spans 16 amino acids. CDR3: CASSLFPTSGLETQYF. CDR3 in DNA: TGTGCCAGCAGTTTATTCCCGACCTCTGGGCTAGAGACCCAGTACTTC.

The rearrangement uses TRBV21-1 and TRBJ1-5; the D segment call TRBD1 is taken from the table without a DNA check. TRBV21-1 is a documented pseudogene. This CDR3 has 17 amino acids. CDR3 bases: TGTGCCAGCAGCAAAGCACAGGGGATCTGGGGCAATCAGCCCCAGCATTTT. Residues: CASSKAQGIWGNQPQHF.

This chain joins TRBV4-2 and TRBJ2-3; TRBD2 is a possible D gene (6 bases). V shed 1 base and J shed 9 bases, with 20 bases lying between them. This CDR3 is built from 16 residues. Germline CDR1 reads LGHNA; CDR2 reads YNFKEQ. The CDR3 here is CASSQGSWEELSTQYF. The CDR3 DNA reads TGTGCCAGCAGCCAAGGGTCTTGGGAGGAACTATCGACGCAGTATTTT.

In this sample, this clonotype turned up a few times. This chain joins TRBV6-1 and TRBJ1-4; 7 positions match TRBD1. J was trimmed by 11 bases and V by 5 bases; bases with no gene match: 11. This CDR3 has 14 residues. Germline V gene sequence: CDR1 MNHNS, CDR2 SASEGT. CDR3 amino acids: CASSLTRTTGKLFF. The CDR3 bases are TGTGCCAGCAGTCTGACCCGTACGACAGGGAAACTGTTTTTT.

This clonotype was seen a few times. The chain recombines TRBV20-1 with TRBJ1-4; D unclear. The CDR3 is 13 residues long. Germline-derived CDR1 and CDR2 are DFQATT and SNEGSKA (reference sequence). V shed 3 bases and J shed 15 bases, with 20 bases lying between them. Written as DNA, the CDR3 is TGCAGTGCTAGGGACCCATTAATGAAAACGGTGTTTTTT. This gives the protein CSARDPLMKTVFF.

This clonotype was seen only a few times. This sequence joins TRBV6-2 or TRBV6-3 and TRBJ1-2; D is possibly TRBD1 (5 bases). CDR1 and CDR2 (germline): MNHEY, SVGEGT. This CDR3 spans 12 amino acids. The V end lost 5 bases, the J end lost 7 bases, and 11 bases lay between the germline ends. CDR3 in DNA: TGTGCCAGCAGTAACGGAGGGACTGGCTACACCTTC. This sequence encodes CASSNGGTGYTF.

This clonotype was seen repeatedly, ten times or more. The chain combines TRBV20-1 with TRBJ1-2, with 12 nucleotides matching TRBD1. Per the germline V gene, CDR1 is DFQATT and CDR2 is SNEGSKA (reference sequence). With V trimmed by 5 bases and J by 4 bases, 11 bases remained unmatched. The CDR3 is 16 amino acids. In nucleotides, the CDR3 is TGCAGTGCTCCCTCGGGACAGGGGGCTGGTGTCTATGGCTACACCTTC. It encodes CSAPSGQGAGVYGYTF.

The chain has TRBV20-1 and TRBJ2-1, with a possible D match to TRBD2 (5 bases). The J call is doubtful: the DNA matches TRBJ2-7 better. There are 14 residues in the CDR3. Germline V lookup: CDR1 DFQATT, CDR2 SNEGSKA (reference sequence). This chain's CDR3 is CSARSADSYNEQYF. The DNA of the CDR3 is TGCAGTGCACGCTCAGCGGACTCCTACAATGAGCAGTACTTC.

V and J are TRBV7-9 and TRBJ2-5; perhaps D is TRBD1 or TRBD2 (5 bases each). TRBJ2-7 explains the end of the DNA better; the J call may be wrong. Germline assignment: CDR1 SEHNR and CDR2 FQNEAQ (reference sequence). This CDR3 has 16 residues. The CDR3: CASSTLRRAGSNEQYF. The CDR3 region has the DNA TGTGCCAGCAGCACCCTGCGGCGGGCAGGGAGCAACGAGCAGTACTTC.

The gene calls are TRBV9 and TRBJ2-3; D perhaps matches TRBD2 (6 bases). The V end lost 3 bases, the J end lost 2 bases, and 7 bases lay between the germline ends. This CDR3 contains 13 residues. From germline, CDR1 is SGDLS and CDR2 YYNGEE. CDR3: CASSGLVTDTQYF. The CDR3 bases are TGTGCCAGCAGCGGACTAGTCACAGATACGCAGTATTTT.

The chain uses TRBV20-1 and TRBJ2-5, with 8 bases identical to TRBD2. The CDR3 is 14 residues long. Germline values: CDR1 DFQATT, CDR2 SNEGSKA (reference sequence). The trim removed 0 bases at V and 4 bases at J, leaving 4 bases unmatched. The CDR3 sequence: CSARDAGLGETQYF. CDR3 DNA sequence: TGCAGTGCTAGAGACGCGGGACTAGGAGAGACCCAGTACTTC.

The rearrangement uses TRBV30 and TRBJ2-7, with a weak D call TRBD1 (5 bases). With 2 bases removed from V and 5 bases from J, the gap between germline ends came to 13 bases. The germline V gene has CDR1 GTSNPN and CDR2 SVGIG (reference sequence). This CDR3 has 13 residues. The CDR3 region has the DNA TGTGCCTGGAGTAATACAGGTATCCACGAGCAGTACTTC. Translation: CAWSNTGIHEQYF.

The CDR3 protein is CATSRRAGELFF. CDR3 nucleotides: TGTGCCACCAGCAGACGGGCCGGGGAGCTGTTTTTT. The chain combines TRBV15 with TRBJ2-2; D call uncertain. Germline V lookup: CDR1 LNHNV, CDR2 YYDKDF (reference sequence). Trimming removed 2 bases from V and 6 bases from J, with 4 bases in between. The CDR3 consists of 12 residues.

The table lists this clonotype with a few counts. The rearrangement joins TRBV3-1 to TRBJ2-1; no clear D. The ends were cut back, 3 bases at V and 8 bases at J, with 5 bases in the middle. Germline CDR1 reads LGHDT; CDR2 reads YNNKEL (reference sequence). This CDR3 region has 11 residues. CDR3 coding DNA: TGTGCCAGCAGCCAGAGATATGAGCAGTTCTTC. Its protein is CASSQRYEQFF.

On this clonotype itself: Here the CDR3 omits its conserved ending phenylalanine or tryptophan, so a read error is the likely source. The chain carries TRBV6-5 and TRBJ2-4; 8 bases match TRBD1. CDR1 is MNHEY and CDR2 is SVGAGI in the germline V gene. CDR3 length: 13 amino acids. V trimming: 5 bases; J trimming: 7 bases; junction bases outside the gene matches: 4. Written as DNA, the CDR3 is TGTGCCAGCAGTGGACAGGGACGTAACATTCAGTACTCC. Translating gives CASSGQGRNIQYS.

V and J are TRBV7-8 and TRBJ2-1; a weak D match, TRBD2 (6 bases). The closer fit of TRBJ2-7 to the DNA end suggests the J call may be wrong. The CDR3 spans 16 residues. The germline gives CDR1 SGHVS, CDR2 FQNEAQ. CDR3 DNA sequence: TGTGCCAGCAGCTTAGCGCCGGGAGTTGCCTACAATGAGCAGTACTTC. Its translation: CASSLAPGVAYNEQYF.

J is TRBJ2-7 and V is TRBV20-1, with 9 bases lining up with TRBD2. CDR1 is DFQATT, CDR2 SNEGSKA, per germline (reference sequence). The junction had 10 bases not matched to a gene; V was cut back by 6 bases and J by 4 bases. The CDR3 has 14 residues. The CDR3 sequence is CSARSPSGNYEQYF. The CDR3 DNA sequence: TGCAGTGCCCGCTCGCCTAGCGGGAATTACGAGCAGTACTTC.

The CDR3 is CASSPRDRDETQYF. CDR3 nucleotides: TGTGCCAGCAGTCCCCGGGACAGGGACGAGACCCAGTACTTC. V usage is TRBV28 and J usage is TRBJ2-5, with 9 nucleotides matching TRBD1. The germline CDR1 and CDR2 sequences are MDHEN and SYDVKM. The CDR3 runs 14 residues. Trimming removed 5 bases from V and 5 bases from J; junction bases left unmatched: 6.

The gene calls are TRBV20-1 and TRBJ1-5; no reliable D call. The CDR3 has 15 amino acids. V lost 0 bases and J 4 bases, leaving 13 bases between the germline ends. Germline V gene sequence: CDR1 DFQATT, CDR2 SNEGSKA (reference sequence). For the CDR3, the DNA is TGCAGTGCTAGAGAAGTCGGGGATTCAAATCAGCCCCAGCATTTT. Translation gives CSAREVGDSNQPQHF.

This clonotype was seen a handful of times. The rearrangement joins TRBV29-1 to TRBJ1-2; TRBD1 matches at 9 bases. The germline gives CDR1 SQVTM, CDR2 ANQGSEA. This CDR3 comprises 12 residues. Unmatched junction bases numbered 7, after V lost 6 bases and J lost 8 bases. The CDR3, as DNA: TGCAGCGTCGGGACAGGGTGGGGAGGCTACACCTTC. Translated, it gives CSVGTGWGGYTF.

This clonotype was seen a few times. The gene calls are TRBV5-1 and TRBJ2-1, with TRBD1 identical over 9 bases. The CDR3 contains 20 residues. Germline lookup yields CDR1 SGHRS and CDR2 YFSETQ. J gave up 4 bases and V 0 bases, and 17 bases lay outside the gene matches. CDR3 loop: CASSLGDRDFSGRVYNEQFF. CDR3 nucleotides: TGCGCCAGCAGCTTGGGGGACAGGGATTTTTCTGGCCGCGTTTACAATGAGCAGTTCTTC.

This clonotype appeared a few times. This chain joins TRBV20-1 and TRBJ2-1; TRBD2 agrees at 9 bases. Losses at the gene ends were 5 bases for V and 5 bases for J; bases not matched to a gene: 10. The CDR3 has 15 amino acids. The germline V gene has CDR1 DFQATT and CDR2 SNEGSKA (reference sequence). CDR3 sequence reads: CSAPIGVAGDNEQFF. CDR3 nucleotides: TGCAGTGCTCCCATCGGGGTAGCGGGAGACAATGAGCAGTTCTTC.

The rearrangement uses TRBV20-1 and TRBJ2-3, with TRBD2 identical over 7 bases. Per the germline V gene, CDR1 is DFQATT and CDR2 is SNEGSKA (reference sequence). V gave up 5 bases and J gave up 3 bases; unmatched junction bases: 14. CDR3 length: 16 residues. The DNA of the CDR3 is TGCAGTGCTGGAAGGCAGCGGCTAGCGGTAACAGATACGCAGTATTTT. It specifies CSAGRQRLAVTDTQYF.

This clonotype came up once. The chain uses TRBV12-3 or TRBV12-4 and TRBJ2-6; 7 nucleotides match TRBD2. This CDR3 is 17 amino acids long. J gave up 2 bases and V 2 bases, and 6 bases lay outside the gene matches. DNA of the CDR3: TGTGCCAGCAGTTTAAACGATGGGGGGGCTGGGGCCAACGTCCTGACTTTC. Translated: CASSLNDGGAGANVLTF.

The gene calls are TRBV9 and TRBJ2-1; D might be TRBD2 (6 bases). Germline loops: CDR1 SGDLS, CDR2 YYNGEE. The V and J ends lost 2 bases and 11 bases respectively, with 20 bases between them. The CDR3 consists of 15 residues. CDR3 sequence reads: CASSVGREMGYKQFF. As DNA, the CDR3 is TGTGCCAGCAGCGTTGGGCGGGAAATGGGGTATAAGCAGTTCTTC.

This clonotype appeared a few times. This chain links TRBV6-5 with TRBJ2-4; 7 bases align to TRBD1. Germline CDR1 reads MNHEY; CDR2 reads SVGAGI. V lost 0 bases to trimming and J lost 0 bases; unmatched junction nucleotides: 5. The CDR3 spans 17 residues. The DNA for the CDR3 is TGTGCCAGCAGTTACTCTAGGCAGGGGGTAGCCAAAAACATTCAGTACTTC. Its protein is CASSYSRQGVAKNIQYF.

This clonotype has more than one count but fewer than ten. V usage is TRBV20-1 and J usage is TRBJ2-5; D gene ambiguous. The CDR3 consists of 9 residues. Trimming took 6 bases from V and 7 from J, leaving 6 bases between them. Germline V gene data show CDR1 as DFQATT and CDR2 as SNEGSKA (reference sequence). The CDR3 reads CSARRTQYF. In DNA, the CDR3 is TGCAGTGCCCGGAGGACCCAGTACTTC.